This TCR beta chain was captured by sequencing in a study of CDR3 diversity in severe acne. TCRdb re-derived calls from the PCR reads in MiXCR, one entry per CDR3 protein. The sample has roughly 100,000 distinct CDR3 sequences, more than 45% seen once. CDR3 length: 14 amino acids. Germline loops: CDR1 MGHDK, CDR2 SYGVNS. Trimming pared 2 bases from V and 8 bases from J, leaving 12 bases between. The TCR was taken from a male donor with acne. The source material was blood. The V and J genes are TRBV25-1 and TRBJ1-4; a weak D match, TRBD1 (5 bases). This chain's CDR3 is CASSEEKGSEKLFF. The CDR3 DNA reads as TGTGCCAGCAGTGAAGAAAAGGGGAGCGAAAAACTGTTTTTT. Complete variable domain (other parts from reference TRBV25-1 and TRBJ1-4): EADIYQTPRYLVIGTGKKITLECSQTMGHDKMYWYQQDPGMELHLIHYSYGVNSTEKGDLSSESTVSRIRTEHFPLTLESARPSHTSQYLCASSEEKGSEKLFFGSGTQLSVL.